This T cell receptor (beta chain) was observed in a study of CD8 T cells in Susac syndrome. The sequenced target, TCR beta, came from blood CD8+ and CD4+ T cells. The patients who served as multiple sclerosis controls were treatment-naive and had stable or active relapsing-remitting disease that fulfilled the revised McDonald criteria. Negative isolation was applied to CD8+ and CD4+ T cells, and FACS enrichment was applied to TEMRA cells. The ends lost 4 bases at V and 4 bases at J; junction bases unmatched: 18. Germline values: CDR1 SGHRS, CDR2 YFSETQ. The CDR3 runs 18 residues. Reverse transcription used about 0.45 to 1 ug RNA and random hexamers. A multiplex approach, immunoSEQ multiplex PCR, amplified TCR beta CDR3 across 54 Vbeta and 13 Jbeta. One entry per CDR3 protein, called by TCRdb with MiXCR from the immunoSEQ multiplex PCR reads. Of 40,000 to 55,000 distinct CDR3 sequences in the sample, 93% were seen once.

Sequenced sample: CD8+ T cells from PBMCs. This chain links TRBV5-1 with TRBJ1-2, with 8 bases that match TRBD1. The TCR comes from a human donor with multiple sclerosis. The CDR3 nucleotides are TGCGCCAGCAGCATGATCGCGACAGGGGTTTGGCGGGGCTATGGCTACACCTTC. Protein product: CASSMIATGVWRGYGYTF.